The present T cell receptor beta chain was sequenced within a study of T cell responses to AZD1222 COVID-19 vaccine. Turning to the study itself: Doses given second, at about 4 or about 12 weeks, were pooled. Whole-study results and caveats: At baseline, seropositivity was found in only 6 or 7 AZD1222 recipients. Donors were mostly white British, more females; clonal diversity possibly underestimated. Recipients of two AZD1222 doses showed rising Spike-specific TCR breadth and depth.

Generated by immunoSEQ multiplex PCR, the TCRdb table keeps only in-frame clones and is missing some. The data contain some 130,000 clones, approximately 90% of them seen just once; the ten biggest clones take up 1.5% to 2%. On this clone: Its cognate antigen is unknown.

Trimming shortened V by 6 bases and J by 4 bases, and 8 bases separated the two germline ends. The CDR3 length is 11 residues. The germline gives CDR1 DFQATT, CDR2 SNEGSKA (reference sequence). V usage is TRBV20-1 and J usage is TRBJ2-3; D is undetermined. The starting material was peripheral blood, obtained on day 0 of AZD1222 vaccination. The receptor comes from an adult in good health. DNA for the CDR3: TGCAGTGCGACCTCTTCAGATACGCAGTATTTT. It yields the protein CSATSSDTQYF.